Below are 25 T cell receptor beta chains sequenced from a single sample in a study of TIL therapy for anti-PD-1-resistant metastatic lung cancer. Described time point: pre-treatment sample, taken before nivolumab and TIL therapy. This was the immunoSEQ v3 assay. Sequenced by immunoSEQ multiplex PCR; TCRdb stores in-frame clones only, minus some. This table holds under 20,000 clones, about 80% found once. Source: blood, taken at baseline. Receptor source: a person aged 25 to 80 with non-small cell lung cancer.

This chain links TRBV27 with TRBJ1-2; possible D gene TRBD1, 6 bases. The V gene lost 6 bases and the J gene lost 3 bases, with 17 bases spanning the gap. This CDR3 is 15 amino acids long. Germline CDR1 is MNHEY and CDR2 is SMNVEV (reference sequence). The CDR3 loop reads CASRSFSTGDYGYTF. CDR3 in DNA: TGTGCCAGCAGGTCCTTCTCGACAGGAGACTATGGCTACACCTTC.

The rearrangement links TRBV27 to TRBJ2-7; D is possibly TRBD1 (5 bases). The V and J ends lost 5 bases and 6 bases respectively, with 20 bases between them. In germline, CDR1 is MNHEY, CDR2 SMNVEV (reference sequence). The CDR3 loop spans 15 amino acids. The CDR3 sequence: CASSRAGHTLGEQYF. DNA for the CDR3: TGTGCCAGCAGTAGAGCCGGACACACCTTGGGCGAGCAGTACTTC.

The chain links TRBV15 to TRBJ2-2; 9 bases map to TRBD1. The CDR3 extends over 15 amino acids. Germline CDR1 and CDR2: LNHNV and YYDKDF (reference sequence). Trimming cost V 3 bases and J 6 bases; bases outside gene matches: 5. As DNA, the CDR3 is TGTGCCACCAGCAGTAGACAGGGGGTAGCCGGGGAGCTGTTTTTT. Protein sequence: CATSSRQGVAGELFF.

The chain links TRBV2 to TRBJ2-5; the D is unclear. Trimming removed 3 bases from V and 5 bases from J, with 10 bases in between. Looked up from germline, CDR1 is SNHLY and CDR2 is FYNNEI. This CDR3 is built from 13 residues. CDR3 loop: CASSDRQGETQYF. The CDR3 DNA reads TGTGCCAGCAGTGACCGACAAGGGGAGACCCAGTACTTC.

The chain links TRBV29-1 to TRBJ1-2; the match to TRBD1 covers 7 bases. Germline V CDR1 and CDR2: SQVTM, ANQGSEA. The CDR3 is made up of 13 amino acids. In DNA, the CDR3 is TGCGCGTCGGTATTACAGGGGTCCTATGGCTACACCTTC. It yields the protein CASVLQGSYGYTF. The full variable domain, in which reference TRBV29-1 and TRBJ1-2 provide the parts outside the CDR3, is SAVISQKPSRDICQRGTSLTIQCQVDSQVTMMFWYRQQPGQSLTLIATANQGSEATYESGFVIDKFPISRPNLTFSTLTVSNMSPEDSSIYLCASVLQGSYGYTFGSGTRLTVV.

The genes are TRBV7-2 and TRBJ1-1, with D perhaps TRBD1 (6 bases). V lost 5 bases, J lost 8 bases, and 21 bases lay in between. The CDR3 loop spans 15 amino acids. Germline V gives CDR1 SGHTA, CDR2 FQGNSA. In DNA, the CDR3 is TGTGCCAGCAGCCACAGGGCAAGCGTTCCGTTCGAAGCTTTCTTT. Amino acid sequence: CASSHRASVPFEAFF.

The gene calls are TRBV3-1 (or the pseudogene TRBV3-2) and TRBJ2-3; a weak D match, TRBD1 (6 bases). The germline V gene encodes CDR1 LGHDT and CDR2 YNNKEL (reference sequence). CDR3 size: 11 residues. V was cut by 8 bases and J by 4 bases, with 7 bases left in between. The CDR3 sequence is CASQGPDTQYF. Here the CDR3 DNA reads TGTGCCAGCCAGGGGCCAGATACGCAGTATTTT.

This clone was seen once. The V gene is TRBV12-3 or TRBV12-4, the J gene TRBJ2-1; D unresolved. The CDR3 has 11 residues. The ends were cut back, 8 bases at V and 6 bases at J, with 8 bases in the middle. The CDR3 sequence: CASQWFNEQFF. The CDR3 nucleotides are TGTGCCAGCCAATGGTTCAATGAGCAGTTCTTC.

This chain uses TRBV3-1 (or the pseudogene TRBV3-2) with TRBJ2-7; perhaps TRBD2 as D (6 bases). CDR3 length equals 16 residues. In germline, CDR1 is LGHDT, CDR2 YNNKEL (reference sequence). Trimming took off 0 bases at V and 3 bases at J, with 15 bases between the two ends. The CDR3 bases are TGTGCCAGCAGCCAAGAGGTTGTCGGCGGGGACTACGAGCAGTACTTC. Its protein is CASSQEVVGGDYEQYF.

CDR3 DNA: TGTGCCAGCAGTTTCCCGAGCGGGAGTGGGACAGATACGCAGTATTTT. Translation gives CASSFPSGSGTDTQYF. The gene calls are TRBV27 and TRBJ2-3; TRBD2 matches 8 bases. J gave up 3 bases and V 3 bases, and 8 bases lay outside the gene matches. The CDR3 has 16 amino acids. The germline gives CDR1 MNHEY, CDR2 SMNVEV (reference sequence).

The chain is built from TRBV28 and TRBJ1-3, with 7 bases that match TRBD1. V shed 7 bases, J shed 1 base, and the junction held 10 bases outside the gene matches. The CDR3 covers 16 residues. Germline lookup yields CDR1 MDHEN and CDR2 SYDVKM. The CDR3 here is CASTRTGVRSGNTIYF. The CDR3 region has the DNA TGTGCCAGCACGCGAACAGGGGTCCGATCTGGAAACACCATATATTTT.

The chain couples TRBV21-1 to TRBJ2-1; the D call in the table, TRBD2, was not verified against the DNA. TRBV21-1 represents a pseudogene. The CDR3 runs 18 residues. The CDR3 DNA follows: TGTGCCAGCAGCAAGAGGACTAGCGGGAGGAGCTCCTACAATGAGCAGTTCTTC. Translated: CASSKRTSGRSSYNEQFF.

This clone was recorded a few times. This chain links TRBV19 with TRBJ1-1, with D perhaps matching TRBD1 (5 bases). The CDR3 extends over 15 amino acids. Per germline, CDR1 LNHDA and CDR2 SQIVND (reference sequence). V lost 5 bases and J lost 7, with 20 bases in between. This CDR3 reads CASSLLIGLTGEAFF. The CDR3 DNA reads as TGTGCCAGTAGTCTCTTAATCGGCCTAACAGGTGAAGCTTTCTTT. The full variable domain, its missing parts supplied by reference TRBV19 and TRBJ1-1, is DGGITQSPKYLFRKEGQNVTLSCEQNLNHDAMYWYRQDPGQGLRLIYYSQIVNDFQKGDIAEGYSVSREKKESFPLTVTSAQKNPTAFYLCASSLLIGLTGEAFFGQGTRLTVV.

The rearrangement uses TRBV9 and TRBJ1-1; D unresolved. CDR1 and CDR2 (germline): SGDLS, YYNGEE. There are 15 residues in the CDR3. V lost 0 bases to trimming and J lost 6 bases, with 15 bases between them. The CDR3, as DNA: TGTGCCAGCAGCGTAGATAACATGGCCTACGCTGAAGCTTTCTTT. Its protein is CASSVDNMAYAEAFF.

The chain couples TRBV7-9 to TRBJ2-6, with a weak D call TRBD1 (5 bases). The V gene lost 3 bases and the J gene lost 3 bases, with 12 bases spanning the gap. Germline loops: CDR1 SEHNR, CDR2 FQNEAQ (reference sequence). The CDR3 is made up of 16 amino acids. CDR3 nucleotides: TGTGCCAGCAGCTTGGGGCAGTCTATTGGGGCCAACGTCCTGACTTTC. Translating gives CASSLGQSIGANVLTF. The whole variable domain, remainder taken from reference TRBV7-9 and TRBJ2-6, is DTGVSQNPRHKITKRGQNVTFRCDPISEHNRLYWYRQTLGQGPEFLTYFQNEAQLEKSRLLSDRFSAERPKGSFSTLEIQRTEQGDSAMYLCASSLGQSIGANVLTFGAGSRLTVL.

The chain links TRBV11-3 to TRBJ2-2; 7 positions agree with TRBD1. Germline trimming cut 4 bases from V and 0 bases from J; bases unmatched to any gene: 5. Germline V CDR1 and CDR2: SGHNT, YENEEA. This CDR3 has 16 residues. The CDR3 sequence is CASSSVGTANTGELFF. The CDR3 DNA follows: TGTGCCAGCAGCTCAGTAGGGACAGCGAACACCGGGGAGCTGTTTTTT.

This clone appeared a single time. The V and J genes are TRBV3-1 (or the pseudogene TRBV3-2) and TRBJ2-1; TRBD2 is a possible D gene (5 bases). Germline CDR1 is LGHDT and CDR2 is YNNKEL (reference sequence). The CDR3 loop spans 14 amino acids. Trimming pared 7 bases from V and 3 bases from J, leaving 13 bases between. CDR3 region: CASTQAGRYNEQFF. DNA for the CDR3: TGTGCCAGCACCCAGGCGGGTCGCTACAATGAGCAGTTCTTC.

The sample holds one count of this clone. The V call is TRBV11-2, the J call TRBJ2-1; perhaps TRBD2 as D (6 bases). CDR3 length: 16 amino acids. CDR1 is SGHAT and CDR2 is FQNNGV in the germline V gene. Trimming took 0 bases from V and 10 from J, leaving 19 bases between them. The DNA of the CDR3 is TGTGCCAGCAGCTTAGACTGGGGGACTGCCGTGGACGAGCAGTTCTTC. It codes for CASSLDWGTAVDEQFF.

This chain links TRBV9 with TRBJ1-3; D is uncertain. V was trimmed by 3 bases and J by 0 bases, leaving 13 bases between them. CDR3 length: 16 residues. Per germline, CDR1 SGDLS and CDR2 YYNGEE. CDR3 protein: CASSARSAASGNTIYF. CDR3 coding DNA: TGTGCCAGCAGCGCGAGGTCGGCCGCCTCTGGAAACACCATATATTTT.

The V call is TRBV30, the J call TRBJ2-7; 7 nucleotides match TRBD1. Trimming removed 0 bases from V and 4 bases from J; junction bases left unmatched: 9. CDR1 and CDR2 (germline): GTSNPN, SVGIG (reference sequence). The CDR3 is 15 residues long. Written as DNA, the CDR3 is TGTGCCTGGAGTGTCGGGAAGGGGGCGACGTACGAGCAGTACTTC. Translated: CAWSVGKGATYEQYF.

V is TRBV6-2 or TRBV6-3 and J is TRBJ2-7, with TRBD2 matching over 12 bases. The CDR3 is 19 amino acids. Germline CDR1 MNHEY, CDR2 SVGEGT. Germline trimming cut 5 bases from V and 5 bases from J; bases unmatched to any gene: 19. The CDR3 protein is CASSDARASGRAKFDEQYF. The DNA for the CDR3 is TGTGCCAGCAGTGACGCGAGGGCTAGCGGGAGGGCTAAGTTCGACGAGCAGTACTTC.

This chain links TRBV6-5 with TRBJ1-1; TRBD1 might be the D (5 bases). CDR1 is MNHEY and CDR2 is SVGAGI in the germline V gene. V lost 2 bases and J 7 bases, leaving 17 bases between the germline ends. The CDR3 consists of 15 residues. DNA of the CDR3: TGTGCCAGCAGTTACAGACGGTCAGGGAGGGATGAAGCTTTCTTT. Its protein product is CASSYRRSGRDEAFF.

As concerns this clone: One end of the junction is discordant with germline, which a read error may explain. The chain has TRBV5-1 and TRBJ2-4, with D hard to call. The CDR3 totals 15 residues. Germline-derived CDR1 and CDR2 are SGHRS and YFSETQ. For the CDR3, the DNA is TGCGTCAGCAGCTTGGGCTCTCTGGGGAAAAACATTCAGTACTTC. It is translated as CVSSLGSLGKNIQYF.

This clone occurred once. The chain has TRBV3-1 (or the pseudogene TRBV3-2) and TRBJ1-2; no clear D. In germline, CDR1 is LGHDT, CDR2 YNNKEL (reference sequence). The length of the CDR3 is 15 residues. V was shortened by 4 bases and J by 4 bases, with 16 bases between the two germline ends. Written as DNA, the CDR3 is TGTGCCAGCAGCCCACCCCTCGTGGGCCGCTATGGCTACACCTTC. Its protein product is CASSPPLVGRYGYTF.

The chain carries TRBV7-9 and TRBJ2-7; a weak D match, TRBD2 (6 bases). CDR1 is SEHNR and CDR2 is FQNEAQ in the germline V gene (reference sequence). There are 15 residues in the CDR3. V was pared by 5 bases and J by 2 bases, with 16 bases between. CDR3 sequence: CASSPLGAGPYEQYF. The CDR3 bases are TGTGCCAGCAGCCCCCTCGGGGCGGGACCCTACGAGCAGTACTTC.